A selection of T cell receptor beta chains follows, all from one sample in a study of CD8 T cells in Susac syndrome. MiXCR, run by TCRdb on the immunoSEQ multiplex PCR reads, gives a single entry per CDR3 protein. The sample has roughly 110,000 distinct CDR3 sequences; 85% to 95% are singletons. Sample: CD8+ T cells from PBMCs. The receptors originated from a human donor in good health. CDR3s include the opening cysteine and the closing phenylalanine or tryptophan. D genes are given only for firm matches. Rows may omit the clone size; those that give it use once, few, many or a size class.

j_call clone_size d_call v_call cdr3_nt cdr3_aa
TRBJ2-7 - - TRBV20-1 TGCAGTGCTAGTACGTCCTACGAGCAGTACTTC CSASTSYEQYF
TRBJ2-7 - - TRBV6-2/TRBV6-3 TGTGCCAGCAGCCGCCCAGGGGTTTCCTCGGTCGGGCAGTACTTC CASSRPGVSSVGQYF
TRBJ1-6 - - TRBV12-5 TGTGCTAGTGGTCCAAACGACCGGGACTCCAATTCACCCCTCCACTTT CASGPNDRDSNSPLHF
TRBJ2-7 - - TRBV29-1 TGCAGCGTTGGGTTTGGCGTGGACGAGCAGTACTTC CSVGFGVDEQYF
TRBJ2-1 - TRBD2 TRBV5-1 TGCGCCAGCAGTACGGCGGGAGGTGTGGATGAGCAGTTCTTC CASSTAGGVDEQFF
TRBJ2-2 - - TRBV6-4 TGTGCCAGCCGGGACTTACACACCGGGGAGCTGTTTTTT CASRDLHTGELFF
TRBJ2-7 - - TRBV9 TGTGCCAGCACCCCCGAGGCTTTAGCCACCTCCTACGAGCAGTACTTC CASTPEALATSYEQYF
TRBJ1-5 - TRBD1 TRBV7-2 TGTGCCAGCAGCTTAGGGGACAGGGAGCCCCAGCATTTT CASSLGDREPQHF
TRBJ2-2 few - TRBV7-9 TGTGCCAGCAGAACCGGGACCCACACCGGGGAGCTGTTTTTT CASRTGTHTGELFF
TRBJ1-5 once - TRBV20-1 TGCAGTGCTAAAAAAGGGCGGGTTAGCAATCAGCCCCAGCATTTT CSAKKGRVSNQPQHF
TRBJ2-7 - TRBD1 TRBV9 TGTGCCAGCGGTCAACCGGACAGGGGAAATGACGAGCAGTACTTC CASGQPDRGNDEQYF
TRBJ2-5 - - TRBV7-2 TGTGCCAGCAGCTTACCAGACTGGGAAGGGGAGACCCAGTACTTC CASSLPDWEGETQYF
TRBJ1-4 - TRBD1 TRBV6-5 TGTGCCAGCAGTTACTTTGGACAGGGTGGGGAAAAACTGTTTTTT CASSYFGQGGEKLFF
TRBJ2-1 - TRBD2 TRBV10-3 TGTGCCATCAGTGAGGGACTAGCGGGAGTGTCCAATGAGCAGTTCTTC CAISEGLAGVSNEQFF
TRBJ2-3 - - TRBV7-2 TGTGCCAGCAGCTTATTCCCAGGGGCAGATACGCAGTATTTT CASSLFPGADTQYF
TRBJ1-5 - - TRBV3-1 TGTGCCAGCAGCCCGGGGACGGAAAATCAGCCCCAGCATTTT CASSPGTENQPQHF
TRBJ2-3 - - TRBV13 TGTGCCAGCAGCTTAGGCCTTAGTACGGGGCGGGACACAGATACGCAGTATTTT CASSLGLSTGRDTDTQYF
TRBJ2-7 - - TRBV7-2 TGTGCCAGCAGCCTGGAGGCTGGGGCAGGGCCGGGTGAGCAGTACTTC CASSLEAGAGPGEQYF
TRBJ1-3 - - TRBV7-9 TGTGCCAGCAGCTCCCGCAGGGCTGGAAACACCATATATTTT CASSSRRAGNTIYF
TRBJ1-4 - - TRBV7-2 TGTGCCAGCAGGACAGGAACAACTAATGAAAAACTGTTTTTT CASRTGTTNEKLFF
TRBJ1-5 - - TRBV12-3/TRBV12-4 TGTGCCAGCAGTTTAGCGGGGGCCTCCAATCAGCCCCAGCATTTT CASSLAGASNQPQHF
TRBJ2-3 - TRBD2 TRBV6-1 TGTGCCAGCAGCGTAGATAATAGCGGGAGGCCCACAGATACGCAGTATTTT CASSVDNSGRPTDTQYF
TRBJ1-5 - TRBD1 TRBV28 TGTGCCAGCAGTCAAAAGGGGACAGTGTTTAGCAATCAGCCCCAGCATTTT CASSQKGTVFSNQPQHF